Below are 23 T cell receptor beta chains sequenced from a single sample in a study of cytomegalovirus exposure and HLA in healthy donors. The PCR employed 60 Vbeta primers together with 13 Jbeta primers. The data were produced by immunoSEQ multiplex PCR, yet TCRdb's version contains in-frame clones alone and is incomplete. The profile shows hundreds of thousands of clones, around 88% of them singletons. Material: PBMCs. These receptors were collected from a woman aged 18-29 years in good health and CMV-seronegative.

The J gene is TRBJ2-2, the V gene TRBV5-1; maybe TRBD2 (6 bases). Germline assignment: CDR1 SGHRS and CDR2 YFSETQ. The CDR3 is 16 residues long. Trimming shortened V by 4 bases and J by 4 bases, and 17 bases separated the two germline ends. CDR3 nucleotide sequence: TGCGCCAGCAGCCCGCGGATTAGCGGTAGCACCGGGGAGCTGTTTTTT. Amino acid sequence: CASSPRISGSTGELFF.

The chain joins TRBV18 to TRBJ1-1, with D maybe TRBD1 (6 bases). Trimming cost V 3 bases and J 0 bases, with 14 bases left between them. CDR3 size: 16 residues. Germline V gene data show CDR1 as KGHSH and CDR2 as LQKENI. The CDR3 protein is CASSPSKGQLNTEAFF. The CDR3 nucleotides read TGTGCCAGCTCACCCAGTAAAGGACAGTTGAACACTGAAGCTTTCTTT.

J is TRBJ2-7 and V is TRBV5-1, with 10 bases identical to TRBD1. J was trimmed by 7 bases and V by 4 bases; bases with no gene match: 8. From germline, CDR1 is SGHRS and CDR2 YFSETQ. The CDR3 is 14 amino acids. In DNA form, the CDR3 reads TGCGCCAGCAGCGCAGGACAGGGGGATCGGGAGCAGTACTTC. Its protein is CASSAGQGDREQYF. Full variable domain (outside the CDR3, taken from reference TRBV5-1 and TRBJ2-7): KAGVTQTPRYLIKTRGQQVTLSCSPISGHRSVSWYQQTPGQGLQFLFEYFSETQRNKGNFPGRFSGRQFSNSRSEMNVSTLELGDSALYLCASSAGQGDREQYFGPGTRLTVT.

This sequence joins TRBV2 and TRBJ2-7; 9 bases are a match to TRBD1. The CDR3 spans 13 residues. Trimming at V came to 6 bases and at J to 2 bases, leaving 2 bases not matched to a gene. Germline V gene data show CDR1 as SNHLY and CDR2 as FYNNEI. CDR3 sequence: CASRGQGPYEQYF. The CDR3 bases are TGTGCCAGCAGGGGACAGGGACCCTACGAGCAGTACTTC.

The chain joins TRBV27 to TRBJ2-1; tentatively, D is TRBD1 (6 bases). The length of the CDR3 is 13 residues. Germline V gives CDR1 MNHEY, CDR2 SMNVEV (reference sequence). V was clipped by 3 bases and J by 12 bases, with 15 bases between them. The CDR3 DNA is TGTGCCAGCAGTTTCAAGGGGCCCAGGGGGCAGTTCTTC. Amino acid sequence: CASSFKGPRGQFF.

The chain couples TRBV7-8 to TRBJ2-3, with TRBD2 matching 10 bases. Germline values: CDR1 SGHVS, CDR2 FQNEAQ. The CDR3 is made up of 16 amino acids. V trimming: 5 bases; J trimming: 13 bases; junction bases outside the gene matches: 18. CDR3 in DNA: TGTGCCAGCAGCCCATTCACTGGAGCGGGGGGGCCCAGCAAGTATTTT. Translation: CASSPFTGAGGPSKYF. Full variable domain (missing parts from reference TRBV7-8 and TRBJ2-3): GAGVSQSPRYKVAKRGQDVALRCDPISGHVSLFWYQQALGQGPEFLTYFQNEAQLDKSGLPSDRFFAERPEGSVSTLKIQRTQQEDSAVYLCASSPFTGAGGPSKYFGPGTRLTVL.

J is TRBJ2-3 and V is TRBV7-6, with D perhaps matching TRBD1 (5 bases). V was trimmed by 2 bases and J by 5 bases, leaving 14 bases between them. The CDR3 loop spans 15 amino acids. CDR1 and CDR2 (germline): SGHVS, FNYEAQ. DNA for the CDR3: TGTGCCAGCAGCTTATTCGAACAGGAAAAAGATACGCAGTATTTT. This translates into CASSLFEQEKDTQYF.

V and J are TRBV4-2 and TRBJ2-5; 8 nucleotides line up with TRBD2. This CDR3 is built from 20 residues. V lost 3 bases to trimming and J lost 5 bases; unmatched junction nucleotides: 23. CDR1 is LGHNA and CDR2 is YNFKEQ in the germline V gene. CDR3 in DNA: TGTGCCAGCAGCCATCCCAACTTTATGGAGCGGGAGTTGAGTAGGGAGACCCAGTACTTC. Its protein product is CASSHPNFMERELSRETQYF.

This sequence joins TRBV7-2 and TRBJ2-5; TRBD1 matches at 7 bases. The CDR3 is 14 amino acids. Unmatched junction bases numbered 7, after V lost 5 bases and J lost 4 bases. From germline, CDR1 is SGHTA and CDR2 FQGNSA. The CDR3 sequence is CASSPRTGAETQYF. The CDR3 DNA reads TGTGCCAGCAGCCCGCGGACAGGAGCAGAGACCCAGTACTTC.

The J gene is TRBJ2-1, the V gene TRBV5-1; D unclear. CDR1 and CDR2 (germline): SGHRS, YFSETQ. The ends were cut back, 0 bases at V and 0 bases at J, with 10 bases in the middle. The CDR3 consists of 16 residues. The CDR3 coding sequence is TGCGCCAGCAGCTTGGTGTACCCCAGCTCCTACAATGAGCAGTTCTTC. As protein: CASSLVYPSSYNEQFF.

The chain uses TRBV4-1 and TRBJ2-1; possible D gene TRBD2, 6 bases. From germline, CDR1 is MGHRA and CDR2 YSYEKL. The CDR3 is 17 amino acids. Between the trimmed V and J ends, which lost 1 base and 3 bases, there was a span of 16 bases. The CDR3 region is CASSQGRGREVYNEQFF. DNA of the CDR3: TGCGCCAGCAGCCAAGGGAGGGGCAGGGAGGTCTACAATGAGCAGTTCTTC.

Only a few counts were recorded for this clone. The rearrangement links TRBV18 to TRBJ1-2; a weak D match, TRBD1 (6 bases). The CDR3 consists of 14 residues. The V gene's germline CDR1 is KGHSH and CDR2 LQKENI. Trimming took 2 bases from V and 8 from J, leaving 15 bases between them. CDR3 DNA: TGTGCCAGCTCACCAATCCCACAGGGAAACGGCTACACCTTC. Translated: CASSPIPQGNGYTF.

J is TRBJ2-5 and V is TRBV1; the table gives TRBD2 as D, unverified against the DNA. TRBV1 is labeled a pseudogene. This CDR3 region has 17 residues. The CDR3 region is CTSSQDLERGTGETQYF. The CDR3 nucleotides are TGCACCAGCAGCCAAGATCTGGAGCGGGGGACCGGAGAGACCCAGTACTTC.

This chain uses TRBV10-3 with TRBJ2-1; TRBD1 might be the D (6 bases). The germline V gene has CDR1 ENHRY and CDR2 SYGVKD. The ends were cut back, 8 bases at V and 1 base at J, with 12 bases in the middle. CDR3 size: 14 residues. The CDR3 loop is CAIDTGMSYNEQFF. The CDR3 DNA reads TGTGCCATCGACACAGGGATGTCCTACAATGAGCAGTTCTTC.

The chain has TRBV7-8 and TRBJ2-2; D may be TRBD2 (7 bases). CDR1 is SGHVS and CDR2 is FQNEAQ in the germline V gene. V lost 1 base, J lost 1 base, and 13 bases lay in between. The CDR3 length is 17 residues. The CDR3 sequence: CASSLDKGGWNTGELFF. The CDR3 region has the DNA TGTGCCAGCAGCTTAGATAAGGGGGGGTGGAACACCGGGGAGCTGTTTTTT.

In DNA form, the CDR3 reads TGTGCCAGCAGATCCGGGAGTCTGGGTACAGATACGCAGTATTTT. This gives the protein CASRSGSLGTDTQYF. The chain uses TRBV7-8 and TRBJ2-3, with D possibly matching TRBD2 (6 bases). This CDR3 is built from 15 residues. The V end was cut by 6 bases, the J end by 3 bases, with 16 bases between. Germline loops: CDR1 SGHVS, CDR2 FQNEAQ.

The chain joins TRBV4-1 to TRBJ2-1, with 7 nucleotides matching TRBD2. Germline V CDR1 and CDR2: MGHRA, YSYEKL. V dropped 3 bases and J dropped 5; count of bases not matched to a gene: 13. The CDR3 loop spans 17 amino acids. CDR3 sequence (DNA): TGCGCCAGCAGCCATCAAGAGTTGAGGAGCGGGGACAATGAGCAGTTCTTC. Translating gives CASSHQELRSGDNEQFF.

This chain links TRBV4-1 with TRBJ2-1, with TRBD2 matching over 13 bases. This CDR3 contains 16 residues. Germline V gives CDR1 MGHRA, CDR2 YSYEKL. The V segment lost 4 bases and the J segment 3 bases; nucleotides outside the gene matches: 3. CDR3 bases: TGCGCCAGCAGCCTCCGGACTAGCGGGAGCTACAATGAGCAGTTCTTC. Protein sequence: CASSLRTSGSYNEQFF.

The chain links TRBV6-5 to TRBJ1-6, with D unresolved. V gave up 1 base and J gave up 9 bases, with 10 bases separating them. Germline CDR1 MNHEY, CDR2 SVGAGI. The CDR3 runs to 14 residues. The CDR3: CASSYFTGSSPLHF. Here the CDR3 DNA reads TGTGCCAGCAGTTACTTTACGGGGAGTTCACCCCTCCACTTT.

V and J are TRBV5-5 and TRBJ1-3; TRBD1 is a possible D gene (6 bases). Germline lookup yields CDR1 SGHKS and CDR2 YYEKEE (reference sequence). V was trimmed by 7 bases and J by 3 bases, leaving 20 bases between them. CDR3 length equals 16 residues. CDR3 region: CASPQQGSWRGNTIYF. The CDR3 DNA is TGTGCCAGCCCCCAACAGGGTTCTTGGCGTGGAAACACCATATATTTT.

The CDR3 DNA reads as TGTGCCAGTAGGACTAACCAACGGTTGAATGAGCAGTTCTTC. Its protein is CASRTNQRLNEQFF. The gene calls are TRBV19 and TRBJ2-1, with a possible D match to TRBD2 (5 bases). CDR1 is LNHDA, CDR2 SQIVND, per germline (reference sequence). CDR3 length equals 14 residues. With 6 bases removed from V and 7 bases from J, the gap between germline ends came to 16 bases.

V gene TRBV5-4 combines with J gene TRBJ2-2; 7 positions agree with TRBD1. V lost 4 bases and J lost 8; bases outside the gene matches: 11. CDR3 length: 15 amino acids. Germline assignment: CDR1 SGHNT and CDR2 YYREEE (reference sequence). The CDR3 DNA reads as TGTGCCAGCAGCGGCGCTACTTACAGGGGTGGGGAGCTGTTTTTT. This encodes CASSGATYRGGELFF.

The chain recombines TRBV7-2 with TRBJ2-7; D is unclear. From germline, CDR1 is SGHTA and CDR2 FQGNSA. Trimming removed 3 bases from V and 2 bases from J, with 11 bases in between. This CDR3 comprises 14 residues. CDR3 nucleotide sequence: TGTGCCAGCAGCTTCATTACCAGGACCTACGAGCAGTACTTC. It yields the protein CASSFITRTYEQYF.